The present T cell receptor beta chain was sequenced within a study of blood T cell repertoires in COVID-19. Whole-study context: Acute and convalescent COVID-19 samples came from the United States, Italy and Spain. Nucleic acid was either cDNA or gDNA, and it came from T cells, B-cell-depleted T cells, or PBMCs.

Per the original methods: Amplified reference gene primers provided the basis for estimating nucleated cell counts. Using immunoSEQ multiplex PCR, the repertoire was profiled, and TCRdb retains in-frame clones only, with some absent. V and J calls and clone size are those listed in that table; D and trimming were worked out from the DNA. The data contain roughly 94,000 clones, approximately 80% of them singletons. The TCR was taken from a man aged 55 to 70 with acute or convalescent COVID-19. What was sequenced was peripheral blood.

CDR3 amino acids: CASSSLDRGNYEQYF. CDR3 in DNA: TGTGCCAGCAGTTCCTTGGACAGGGGTAACTACGAGCAGTACTTC. The chain couples TRBV27 to TRBJ2-7; 9 nucleotides agree with TRBD1. CDR1 is MNHEY and CDR2 is SMNVEV in the germline V gene (reference sequence). This CDR3 is 15 amino acids long. The trim removed 4 bases at V and 3 bases at J, leaving 7 bases unmatched.